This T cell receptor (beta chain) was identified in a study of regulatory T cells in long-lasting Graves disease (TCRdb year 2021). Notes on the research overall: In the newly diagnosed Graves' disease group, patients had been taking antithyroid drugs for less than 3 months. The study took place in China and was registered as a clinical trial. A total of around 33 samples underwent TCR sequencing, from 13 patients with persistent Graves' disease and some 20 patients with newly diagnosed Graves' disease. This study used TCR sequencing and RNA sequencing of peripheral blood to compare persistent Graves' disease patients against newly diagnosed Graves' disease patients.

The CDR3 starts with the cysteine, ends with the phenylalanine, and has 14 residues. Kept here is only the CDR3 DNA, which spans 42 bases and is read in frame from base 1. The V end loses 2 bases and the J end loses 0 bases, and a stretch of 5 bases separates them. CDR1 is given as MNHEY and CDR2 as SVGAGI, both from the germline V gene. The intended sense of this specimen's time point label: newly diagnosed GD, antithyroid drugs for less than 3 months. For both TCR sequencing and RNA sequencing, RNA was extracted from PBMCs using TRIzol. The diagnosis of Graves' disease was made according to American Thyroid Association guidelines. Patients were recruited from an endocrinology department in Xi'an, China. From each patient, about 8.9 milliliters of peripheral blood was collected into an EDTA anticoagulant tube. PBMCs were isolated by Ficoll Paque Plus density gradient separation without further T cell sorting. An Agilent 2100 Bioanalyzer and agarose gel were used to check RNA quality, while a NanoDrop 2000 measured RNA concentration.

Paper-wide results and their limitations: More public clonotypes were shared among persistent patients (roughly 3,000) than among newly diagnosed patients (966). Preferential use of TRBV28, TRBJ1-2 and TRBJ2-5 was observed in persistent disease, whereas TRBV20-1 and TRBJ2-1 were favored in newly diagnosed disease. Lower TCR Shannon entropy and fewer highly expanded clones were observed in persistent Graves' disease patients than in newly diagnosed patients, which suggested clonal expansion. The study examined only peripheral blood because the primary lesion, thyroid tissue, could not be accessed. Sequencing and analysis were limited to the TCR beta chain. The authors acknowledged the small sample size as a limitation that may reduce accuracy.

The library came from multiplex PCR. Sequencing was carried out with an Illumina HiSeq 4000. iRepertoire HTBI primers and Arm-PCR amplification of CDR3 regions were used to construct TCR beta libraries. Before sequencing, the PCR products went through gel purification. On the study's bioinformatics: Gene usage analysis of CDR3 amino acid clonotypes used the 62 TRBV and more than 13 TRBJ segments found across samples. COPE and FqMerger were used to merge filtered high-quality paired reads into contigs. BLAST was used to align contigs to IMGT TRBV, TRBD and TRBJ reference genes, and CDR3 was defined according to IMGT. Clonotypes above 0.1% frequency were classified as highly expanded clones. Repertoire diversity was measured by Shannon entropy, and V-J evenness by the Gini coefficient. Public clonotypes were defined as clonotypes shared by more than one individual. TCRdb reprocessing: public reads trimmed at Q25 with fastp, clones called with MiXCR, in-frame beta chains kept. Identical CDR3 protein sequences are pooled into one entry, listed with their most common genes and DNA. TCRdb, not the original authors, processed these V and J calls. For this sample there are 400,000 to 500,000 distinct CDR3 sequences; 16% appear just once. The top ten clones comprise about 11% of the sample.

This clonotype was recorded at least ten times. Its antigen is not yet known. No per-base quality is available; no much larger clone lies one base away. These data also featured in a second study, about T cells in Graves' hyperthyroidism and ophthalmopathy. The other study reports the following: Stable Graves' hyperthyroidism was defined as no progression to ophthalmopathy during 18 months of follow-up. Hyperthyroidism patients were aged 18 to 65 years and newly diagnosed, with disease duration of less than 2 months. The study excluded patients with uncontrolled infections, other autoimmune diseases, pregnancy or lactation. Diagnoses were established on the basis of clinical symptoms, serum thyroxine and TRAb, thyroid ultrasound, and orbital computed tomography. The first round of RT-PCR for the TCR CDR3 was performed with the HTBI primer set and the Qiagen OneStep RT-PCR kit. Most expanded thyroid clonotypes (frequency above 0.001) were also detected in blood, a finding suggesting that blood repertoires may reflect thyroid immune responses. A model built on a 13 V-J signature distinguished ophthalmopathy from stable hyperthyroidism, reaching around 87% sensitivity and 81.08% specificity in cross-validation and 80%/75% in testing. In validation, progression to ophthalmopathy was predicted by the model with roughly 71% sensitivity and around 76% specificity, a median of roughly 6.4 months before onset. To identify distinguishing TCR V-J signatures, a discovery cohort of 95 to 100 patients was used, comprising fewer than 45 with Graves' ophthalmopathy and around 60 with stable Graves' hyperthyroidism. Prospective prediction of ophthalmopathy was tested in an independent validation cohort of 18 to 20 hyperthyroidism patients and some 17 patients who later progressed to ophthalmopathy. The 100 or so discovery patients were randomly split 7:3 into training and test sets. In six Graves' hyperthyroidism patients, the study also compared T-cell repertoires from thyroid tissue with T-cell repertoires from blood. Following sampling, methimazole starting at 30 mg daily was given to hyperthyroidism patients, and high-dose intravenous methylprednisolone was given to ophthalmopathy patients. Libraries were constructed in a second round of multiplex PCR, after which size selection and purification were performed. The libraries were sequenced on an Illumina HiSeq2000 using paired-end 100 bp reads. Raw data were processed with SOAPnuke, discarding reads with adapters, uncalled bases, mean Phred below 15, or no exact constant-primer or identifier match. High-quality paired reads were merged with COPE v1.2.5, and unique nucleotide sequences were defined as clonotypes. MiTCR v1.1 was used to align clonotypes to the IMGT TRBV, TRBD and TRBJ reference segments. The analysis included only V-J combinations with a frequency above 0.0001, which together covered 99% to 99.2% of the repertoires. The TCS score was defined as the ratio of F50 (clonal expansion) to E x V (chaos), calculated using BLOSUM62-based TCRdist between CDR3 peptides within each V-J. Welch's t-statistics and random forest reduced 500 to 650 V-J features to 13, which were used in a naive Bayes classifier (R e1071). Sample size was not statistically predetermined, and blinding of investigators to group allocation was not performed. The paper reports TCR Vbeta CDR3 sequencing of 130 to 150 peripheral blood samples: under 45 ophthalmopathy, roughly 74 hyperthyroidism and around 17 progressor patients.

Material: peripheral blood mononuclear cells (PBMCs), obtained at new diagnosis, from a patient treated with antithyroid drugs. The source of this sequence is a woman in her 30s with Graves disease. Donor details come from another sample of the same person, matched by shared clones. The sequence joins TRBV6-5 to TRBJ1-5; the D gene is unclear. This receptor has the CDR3 CASSYSHSNQPQHF. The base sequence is TGTGCCAGCAGTTACAGCCATAGCAATCAGCCCCAGCATTTT.